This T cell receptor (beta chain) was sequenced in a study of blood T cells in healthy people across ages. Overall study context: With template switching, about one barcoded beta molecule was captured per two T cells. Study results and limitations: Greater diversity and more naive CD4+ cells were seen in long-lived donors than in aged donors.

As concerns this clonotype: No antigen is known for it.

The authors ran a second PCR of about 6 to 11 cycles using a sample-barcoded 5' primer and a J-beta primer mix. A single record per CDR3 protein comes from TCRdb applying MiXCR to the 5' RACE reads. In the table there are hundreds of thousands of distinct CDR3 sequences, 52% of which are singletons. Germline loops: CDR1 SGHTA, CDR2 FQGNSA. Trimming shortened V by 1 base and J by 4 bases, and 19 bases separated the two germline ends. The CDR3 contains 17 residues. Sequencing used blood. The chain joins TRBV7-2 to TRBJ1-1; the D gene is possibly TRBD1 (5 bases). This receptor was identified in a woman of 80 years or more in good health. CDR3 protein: CASSLVAGGRGPTEAFF. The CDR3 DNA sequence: TGTGCCAGCAGCTTAGTCGCGGGAGGACGGGGCCCCACTGAAGCTTTCTTT. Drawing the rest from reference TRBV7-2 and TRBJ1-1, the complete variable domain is GAGVSQSPSNKVTEKGKDVELRCDPISGHTALYWYRQSLGQGLEFLIYFQGNSAPDKSGLPSDRFSAERTGGSVSTLTIQRTQQEDSAVYLCASSLVAGGRGPTEAFFGQGTRLTVV.